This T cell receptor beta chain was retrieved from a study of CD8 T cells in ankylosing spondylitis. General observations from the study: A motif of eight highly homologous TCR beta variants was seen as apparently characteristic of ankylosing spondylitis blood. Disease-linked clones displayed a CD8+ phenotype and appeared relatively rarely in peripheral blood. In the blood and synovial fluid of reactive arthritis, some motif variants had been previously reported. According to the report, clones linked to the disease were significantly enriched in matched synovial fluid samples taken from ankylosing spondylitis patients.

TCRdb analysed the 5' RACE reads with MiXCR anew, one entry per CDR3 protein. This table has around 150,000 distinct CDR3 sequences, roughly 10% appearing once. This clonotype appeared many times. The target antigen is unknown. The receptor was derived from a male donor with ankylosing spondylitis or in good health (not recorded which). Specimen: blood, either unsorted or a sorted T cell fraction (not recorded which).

DNA of the CDR3: TGCGCCAGCAGCGACTATGCGGGGGTCGAAGGCTACACCTTC. It specifies CASSDYAGVEGYTF. The chain links TRBV5-1 to TRBJ1-2; possibly TRBD1 for D (5 bases). The CDR3 length is 14 residues. Trimming left V 4 bases short and J 8 bases short, with 18 bases between. The germline CDR1 and CDR2 sequences are SGHRS and YFSETQ.